This TCR beta chain comes out of a study of T cells in Graves' hyperthyroidism and ophthalmopathy (dated by TCRdb to between 2018 and 2021). Background for the entire study: Peripheral blood samples were taken at initial diagnosis, before any treatment was given. After blood sampling, hyperthyroidism patients were treated with methimazole at a starting dose of 30 mg daily, and ophthalmopathy patients were treated with high-dose intravenous methylprednisolone. To identify distinguishing TCR V-J signatures, a discovery cohort of about 95 patients was used, comprising 43 with Graves' ophthalmopathy and approximately 57 with stable Graves' hyperthyroidism. The approximately 90 discovery patients were randomly split 7:3 into training and test sets. The paper reports TCR Vbeta CDR3 sequencing of over 130 peripheral blood samples: approximately 43 ophthalmopathy, approximately 74 hyperthyroidism and approximately 17 progressor patients. In roughly six Graves' hyperthyroidism patients, the study also compared T-cell repertoires from thyroid tissue with T-cell repertoires from blood. Whether ophthalmopathy could be predicted prospectively was tested in an independent validation cohort made up of roughly 20 hyperthyroidism patients plus 17 patients who later progressed to ophthalmopathy.

As for this clonotype: Its antigen is unknown. Base qualities are not recorded, but no much larger clone differs from it by a single base.

Including cysteine and phenylalanine, the CDR3 has 13 amino acids. The entry retains the CDR3 DNA only, 39 bases that are in frame from base 1. V is clipped by 3 bases and J by 3 bases, and the sequence between their germline boundaries is 8 bases long. The germline V gene (reference sequence) gives CDR1 as LNHDA and CDR2 as SQIVND. Broad study findings and their caveats: In validation, the model predicted progression to ophthalmopathy with around 71% sensitivity and roughly 75% specificity, a median of about six months before onset. Ophthalmopathy was separated from stable hyperthyroidism by a 13 V-J signature model, with about 88% sensitivity and approximately 81% specificity obtained in cross-validation and 80%/75% obtained in testing. Sample size was not statistically predetermined, and investigators were not blinded to group allocation. Most expanded thyroid clonotypes (frequency above 0.001) were also detected in blood, a finding suggesting that blood repertoires may reflect thyroid immune responses.

The TCR beta CDR3 regions were amplified from RNA transcripts. The first round of RT-PCR for the TCR CDR3 was performed with the HTBI primer set and the Qiagen OneStep RT-PCR kit. Libraries were constructed in a second round of multiplex PCR, after which size selection and purification were performed. Sequencing of the libraries was done on an Illumina HiSeq2000 using paired-end 100 bp reads. Per the authors' processing: SOAPnuke was used to process the raw data, throwing out any read that contained adapters or uncalled bases, had a mean Phred below 15, or lacked an exact constant-primer or identifier match. High-quality paired reads were merged using COPE v1.2.5, and each unique nucleotide sequence was defined as a clonotype. MiTCR v1.1 was used to align the clonotypes against IMGT TRBV, TRBD and TRBJ reference segments. The analysis included only V-J combinations with a frequency above 0.0001, which together covered about 99% of the repertoires. The TCS score was defined as F50 (clonal expansion) divided by E x V (chaos), with BLOSUM62-based TCRdist calculated between CDR3 peptides within each V-J. Welch's t-statistics and random forest reduced several hundred V-J features to 10 to 15, which were used in a naive Bayes classifier (R e1071). TCRdb reprocessed the public reads (quality trimming at Q25 with fastp, clone calling with MiXCR) and kept in-frame beta chains. Rows matching on CDR3 protein sequence are summarized as one entry with the most common DNA and genes. TCRdb, not the original authors, processed these V and J calls. The table for this sample lists about 510,000 distinct CDR3 sequences; about 14% of them were counted only once. Jointly, the top ten make up 11% to 15% of the sample.

Graves' hyperthyroidism was defined as stable when no progression to ophthalmopathy occurred over 18 months of follow-up. Hyperthyroidism patients were aged 18 to 65 years and newly diagnosed, with disease duration of less than 2 months. Any patient with an uncontrolled infection, another autoimmune disease, pregnancy or lactation was excluded. Clinical symptoms, serum thyroxine and TRAb, thyroid ultrasound, and orbital computed tomography formed the basis for the diagnoses. PBMCs were isolated from about 9.2 ml of fresh peripheral blood by Ficoll-Paque density gradient centrifugation. Total RNA was extracted with Trizol reagent, and quality was checked on an Agilent 2100 Bioanalyzer.

The chain couples TRBV19 to TRBJ2-5; the D gene cannot be named for sure. The receptor comes from a woman in her thirties or forties with Graves' hyperthyroidism. Sequenced input: blood. The nucleotides read TGTGCCAGTAGTATCTCGGGTGAAGAGACCCAGTACTTC. Its amino acids are CASSISGEETQYF.